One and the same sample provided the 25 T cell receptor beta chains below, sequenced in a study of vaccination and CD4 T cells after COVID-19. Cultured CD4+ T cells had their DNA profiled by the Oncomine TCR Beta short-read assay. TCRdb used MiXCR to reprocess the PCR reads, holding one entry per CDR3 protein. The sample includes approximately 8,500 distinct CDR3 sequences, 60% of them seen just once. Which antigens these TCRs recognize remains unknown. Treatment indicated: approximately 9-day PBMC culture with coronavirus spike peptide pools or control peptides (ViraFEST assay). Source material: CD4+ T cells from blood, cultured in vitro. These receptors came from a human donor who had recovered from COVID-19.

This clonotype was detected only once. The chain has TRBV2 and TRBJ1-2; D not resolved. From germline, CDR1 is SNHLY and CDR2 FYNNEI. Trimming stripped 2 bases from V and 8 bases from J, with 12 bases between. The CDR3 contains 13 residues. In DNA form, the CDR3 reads TGTGCCAGCAGTGAATCTGGTTTGGAGGGCTACACCTTC. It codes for CASSESGLEGYTF. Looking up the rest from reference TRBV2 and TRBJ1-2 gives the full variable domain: EPEVTQTPSHQVTQMGQEVILRCVPISNHLYFYWYRQILGQKVEFLVSFYNNEISEKSEIFDDQFSVERPDGSNFTLKIRSTKLEDSAMYFCASSESGLEGYTFGSGTRLTVV.

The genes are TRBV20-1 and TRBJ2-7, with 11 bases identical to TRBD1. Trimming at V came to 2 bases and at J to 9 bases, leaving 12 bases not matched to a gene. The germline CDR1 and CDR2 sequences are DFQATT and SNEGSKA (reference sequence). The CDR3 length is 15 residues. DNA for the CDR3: TGCAGTGCTAGAAGCCCGGGACAGGGGGGCCTCGGGCAGTACTTC. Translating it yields CSARSPGQGGLGQYF.

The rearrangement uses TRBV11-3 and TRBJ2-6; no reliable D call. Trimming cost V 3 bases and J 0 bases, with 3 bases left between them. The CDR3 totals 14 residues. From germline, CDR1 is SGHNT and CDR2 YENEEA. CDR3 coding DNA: TGTGCCAGCAGCTTGGTCTCTGGGGCCAACGTCCTGACTTTC. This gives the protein CASSLVSGANVLTF. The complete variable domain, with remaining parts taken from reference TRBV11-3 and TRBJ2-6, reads EAGVVQSPRYKIIEKKQPVAFWCNPISGHNTLYWYLQNLGQGPELLIRYENEEAVDDSQLPKDRFSAERLKGVDSTLKIQPAELGDSAVYLCASSLVSGANVLTFGAGSRLTVL.

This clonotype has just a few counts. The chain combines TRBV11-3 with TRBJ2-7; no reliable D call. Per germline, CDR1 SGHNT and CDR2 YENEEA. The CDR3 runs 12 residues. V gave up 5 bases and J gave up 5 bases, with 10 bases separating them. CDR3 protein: CASSPDFNEQYF. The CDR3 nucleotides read TGTGCCAGCAGCCCGGATTTTAACGAGCAGTACTTC.

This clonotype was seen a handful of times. CDR3 in DNA: TGTGCCTCGCAAGAGGGGACAGGCAATCAGCCCCAGCATTTT. Translated, it gives CASQEGTGNQPQHF. This chain connects TRBV2 to TRBJ1-5, with 7 positions matching TRBD1. The CDR3 has 14 amino acids. Germline V CDR1 and CDR2: SNHLY, FYNNEI. With V trimmed by 11 bases and J by 2 bases, 9 bases remained unmatched. The full variable domain, in which reference TRBV2 and TRBJ1-5 provide the parts outside the CDR3, is EPEVTQTPSHQVTQMGQEVILRCVPISNHLYFYWYRQILGQKVEFLVSFYNNEISEKSEIFDDQFSVERPDGSNFTLKIRSTKLEDSAMYFCASQEGTGNQPQHFGDGTRLSIL.

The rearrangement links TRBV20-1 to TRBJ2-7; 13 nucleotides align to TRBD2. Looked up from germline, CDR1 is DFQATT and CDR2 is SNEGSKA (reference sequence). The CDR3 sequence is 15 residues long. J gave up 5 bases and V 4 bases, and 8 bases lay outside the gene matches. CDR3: CSATPGTSGIHEQYF. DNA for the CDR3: TGCAGTGCTACCCCCGGGACTAGCGGGATCCACGAGCAGTACTTC.

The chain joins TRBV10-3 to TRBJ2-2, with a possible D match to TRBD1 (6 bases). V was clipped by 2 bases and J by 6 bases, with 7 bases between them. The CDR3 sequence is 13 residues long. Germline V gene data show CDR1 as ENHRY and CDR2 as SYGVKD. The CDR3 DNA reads TGTGCCATCAGTGAGACAGGGCCCGGGGAGCTGTTTTTT. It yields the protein CAISETGPGELFF.

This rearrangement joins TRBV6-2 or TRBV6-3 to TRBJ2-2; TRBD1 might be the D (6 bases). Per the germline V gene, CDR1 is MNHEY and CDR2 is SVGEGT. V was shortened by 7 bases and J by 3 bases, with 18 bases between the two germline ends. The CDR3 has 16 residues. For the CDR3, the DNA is TGTGCCAGCACACCATTGGGGGCTGGTGACACCGGGGAGCTGTTTTTT. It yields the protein CASTPLGAGDTGELFF.

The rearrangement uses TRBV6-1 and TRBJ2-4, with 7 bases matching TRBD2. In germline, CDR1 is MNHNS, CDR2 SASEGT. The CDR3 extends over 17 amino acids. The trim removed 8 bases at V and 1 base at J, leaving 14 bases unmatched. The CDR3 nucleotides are TGTGCCAGCTGGGGAGGGGAGGGATCCAGGGCCAAAAACATTCAGTACTTC. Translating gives CASWGGEGSRAKNIQYF.

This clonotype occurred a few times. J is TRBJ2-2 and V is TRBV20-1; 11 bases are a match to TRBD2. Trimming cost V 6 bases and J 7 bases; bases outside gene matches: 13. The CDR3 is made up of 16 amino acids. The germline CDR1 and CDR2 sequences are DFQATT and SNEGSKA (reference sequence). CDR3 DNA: TGCAGTGCGATTAGCGGGGGGGCCGATATAAGCGGGGAGCTGTTTTTT. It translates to CSAISGGADISGELFF.

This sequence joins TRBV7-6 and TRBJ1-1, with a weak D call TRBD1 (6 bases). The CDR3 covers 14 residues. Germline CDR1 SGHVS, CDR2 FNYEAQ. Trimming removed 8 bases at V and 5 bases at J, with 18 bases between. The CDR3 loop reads CASADFRGRTEAFF. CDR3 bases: TGTGCCAGCGCGGACTTCAGGGGAAGGACTGAAGCTTTCTTT. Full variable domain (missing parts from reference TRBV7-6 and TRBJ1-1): GAGVSQSPRYKVTKRGQDVALRCDPISGHVSLYWYRQALGQGPEFLTYFNYEAQQDKSGLPNDRFSAERPEGSISTLTIQRTEQRDSAMYRCASADFRGRTEAFFGQGTRLTVV.

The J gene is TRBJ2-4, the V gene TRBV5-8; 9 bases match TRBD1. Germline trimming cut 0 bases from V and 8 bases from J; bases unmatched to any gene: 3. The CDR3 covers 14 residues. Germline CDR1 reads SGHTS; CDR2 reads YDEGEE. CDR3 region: CASSLDRGRDIQYF. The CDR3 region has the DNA TGTGCCAGCAGCTTGGACAGGGGGCGTGACATTCAGTACTTC.

The CDR3 sequence: CASSLGGGDEQYF. CDR3 coding DNA: TGTGCCAGCAGCTTGGGAGGCGGAGACGAGCAGTACTTC. The V and J genes are TRBV7-2 and TRBJ2-7; perhaps TRBD2 as D (6 bases). Between the trimmed V and J ends, which lost 3 bases and 5 bases, there was a span of 11 bases. This CDR3 region has 13 residues. Germline lookup yields CDR1 SGHTA and CDR2 FQGNSA.

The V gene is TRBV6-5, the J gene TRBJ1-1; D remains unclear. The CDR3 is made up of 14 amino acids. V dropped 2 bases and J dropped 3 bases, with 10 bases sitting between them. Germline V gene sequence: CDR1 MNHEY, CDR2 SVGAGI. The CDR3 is CASSYRLGYTEAFF. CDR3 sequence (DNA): TGTGCCAGCAGTTACCGTCTGGGCTACACTGAAGCTTTCTTT.

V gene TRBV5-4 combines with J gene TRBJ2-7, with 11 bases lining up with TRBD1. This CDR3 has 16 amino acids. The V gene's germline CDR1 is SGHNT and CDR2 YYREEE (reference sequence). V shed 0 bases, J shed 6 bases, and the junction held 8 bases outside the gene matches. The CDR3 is CASSLAPGQGAGEQYF. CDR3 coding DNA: TGTGCCAGCAGCTTGGCCCCAGGACAGGGGGCGGGCGAGCAGTACTTC.

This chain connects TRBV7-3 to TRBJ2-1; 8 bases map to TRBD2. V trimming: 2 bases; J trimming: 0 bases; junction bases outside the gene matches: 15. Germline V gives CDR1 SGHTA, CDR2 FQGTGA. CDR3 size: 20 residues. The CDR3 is CASSLVGGRLAGRSYNEQFF. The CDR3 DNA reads TGTGCCAGCAGCTTAGTAGGGGGGCGGCTAGCGGGCCGCTCCTACAATGAGCAGTTCTTC.

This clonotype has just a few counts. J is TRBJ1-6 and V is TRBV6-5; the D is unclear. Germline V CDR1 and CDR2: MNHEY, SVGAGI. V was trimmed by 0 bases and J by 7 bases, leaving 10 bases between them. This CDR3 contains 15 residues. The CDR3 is CASSYSETINSPLHF. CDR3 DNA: TGTGCCAGCAGTTACTCGGAGACGATAAATTCACCCCTCCACTTT.

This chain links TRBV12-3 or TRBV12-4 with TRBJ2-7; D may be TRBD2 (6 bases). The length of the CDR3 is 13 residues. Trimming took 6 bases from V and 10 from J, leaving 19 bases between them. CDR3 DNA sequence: TGTGCCAGCAGCCTCGCCGGGAGCAGTCTACAGTACTTC. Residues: CASSLAGSSLQYF.

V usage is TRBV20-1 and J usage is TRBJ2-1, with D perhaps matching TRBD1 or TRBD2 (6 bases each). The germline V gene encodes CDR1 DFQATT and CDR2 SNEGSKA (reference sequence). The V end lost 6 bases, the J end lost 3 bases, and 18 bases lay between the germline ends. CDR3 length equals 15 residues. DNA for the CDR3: TGCAGTGCCGCGGGACAAAAGGTAAACTACAATGAGCAGTTCTTC. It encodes CSAAGQKVNYNEQFF.

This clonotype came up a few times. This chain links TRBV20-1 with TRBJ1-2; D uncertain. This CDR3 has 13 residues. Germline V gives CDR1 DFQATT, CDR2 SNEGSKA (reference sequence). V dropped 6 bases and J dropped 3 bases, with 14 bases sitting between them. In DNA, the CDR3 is TGCAGTGCCATCGCCGGGATTTACTATGGCTACACCTTC. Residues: CSAIAGIYYGYTF.

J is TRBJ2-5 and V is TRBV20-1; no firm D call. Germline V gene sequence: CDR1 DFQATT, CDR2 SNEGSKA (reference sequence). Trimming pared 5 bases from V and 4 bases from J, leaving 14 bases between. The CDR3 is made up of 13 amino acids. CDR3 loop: CSAPGEVGETQYF. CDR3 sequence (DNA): TGCAGTGCTCCAGGAGAAGTAGGAGAGACCCAGTACTTC.

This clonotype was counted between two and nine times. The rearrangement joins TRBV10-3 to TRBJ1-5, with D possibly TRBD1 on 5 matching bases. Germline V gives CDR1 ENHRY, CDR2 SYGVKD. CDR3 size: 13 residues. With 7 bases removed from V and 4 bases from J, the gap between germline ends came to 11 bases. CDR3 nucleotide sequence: TGTGCCATCACGCCGGACATAAATCAGCCCCAGCATTTT. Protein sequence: CAITPDINQPQHF.

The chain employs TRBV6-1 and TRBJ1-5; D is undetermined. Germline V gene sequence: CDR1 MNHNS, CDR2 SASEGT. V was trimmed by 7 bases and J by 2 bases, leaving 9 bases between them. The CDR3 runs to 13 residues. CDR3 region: CASTAWGNQPQHF. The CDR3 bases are TGTGCCAGCACCGCCTGGGGCAATCAGCCCCAGCATTTT.

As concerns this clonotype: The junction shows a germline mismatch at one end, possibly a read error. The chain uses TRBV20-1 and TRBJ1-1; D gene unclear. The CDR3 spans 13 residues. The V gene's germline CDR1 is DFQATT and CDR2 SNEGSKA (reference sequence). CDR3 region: CSAQPKLGTEASF. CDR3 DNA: TGCAGTGCTCAGCCCAAGCTAGGCACTGAAGCTTCCTTT.

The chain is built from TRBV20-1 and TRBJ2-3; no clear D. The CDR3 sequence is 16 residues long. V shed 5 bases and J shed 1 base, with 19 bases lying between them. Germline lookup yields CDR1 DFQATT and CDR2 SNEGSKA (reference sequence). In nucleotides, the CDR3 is TGCAGTGCTCCCAGAACCCCCCCATGGGGCACAGATACGCAGTATTTT. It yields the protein CSAPRTPPWGTDTQYF.